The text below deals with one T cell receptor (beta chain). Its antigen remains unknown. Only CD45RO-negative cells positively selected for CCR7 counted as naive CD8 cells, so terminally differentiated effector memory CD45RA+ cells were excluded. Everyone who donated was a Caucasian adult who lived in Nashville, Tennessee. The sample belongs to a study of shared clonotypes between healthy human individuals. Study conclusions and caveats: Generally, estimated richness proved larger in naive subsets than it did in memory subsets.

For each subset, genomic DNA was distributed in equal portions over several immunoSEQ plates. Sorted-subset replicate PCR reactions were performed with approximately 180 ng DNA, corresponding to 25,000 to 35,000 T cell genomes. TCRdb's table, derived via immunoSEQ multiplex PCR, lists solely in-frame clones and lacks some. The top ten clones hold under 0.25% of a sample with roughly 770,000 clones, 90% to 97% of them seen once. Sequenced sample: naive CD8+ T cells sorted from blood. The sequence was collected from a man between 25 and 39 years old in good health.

The CDR3 region is CASSSWGLTYEQYF. Here the CDR3 DNA reads TGTGCCAGCAGTTCCTGGGGGTTGACCTACGAGCAGTACTTC. V is TRBV6-6 and J is TRBJ2-7; D may be TRBD1 or TRBD2 (5 bases each). The germline gives CDR1 MNHNY, CDR2 SVGAGI (reference sequence). Trimming shortened V by 4 bases and J by 2 bases, and 12 bases separated the two germline ends. CDR3 size: 14 residues.